Listed below are T cell receptor beta chains from one sample, sequenced in a study of cytomegalovirus exposure and HLA in healthy donors. The method was immunoSEQ multiplex PCR; TCRdb's version includes in-frame clones alone and lacks a portion of them. The table lists about 120,000 clones, 70% to 80% of them singletons. What was sequenced was PBMCs. Source of these receptors: a young man in good health and CMV-seropositive. Each CDR3 is given with its conserved first and last residue. The D gene is left open where the match is weak. Clone size is shown for a subset of rows, as once, few, many or a class of expanded clone.

abundance	d_gene	v_gene	j_gene	CDR3aa	CDR3nt
-	-	TRBV15	TRBJ2-1	CATSPSALGANEQFF	TGTGCCACTAGCCCCTCAGCATTGGGCGCCAATGAGCAGTTCTTC
-	-	TRBV4-3	TRBJ1-2	CASSQARSSRYGGYTF	TGCGCCAGCAGCCAAGCGAGGTCCAGTAGGTATGGCGGCTACACCTTC
once	-	TRBV6-6	TRBJ1-6	CASKDGSSYNSPLHF	TGTGCCAGCAAGGATGGGAGCTCCTATAATTCACCCCTCCACTTT
-	TRBD2	TRBV27	TRBJ2-6	CASSHIAGGSGANVLTF	TGTGCCAGCAGCCACATAGCGGGGGGGTCTGGGGCCAACGTCCTGACTTTC
-	-	TRBV27	TRBJ1-2	CASSSQVAKGYTF	TGTGCCAGCAGTTCACAGGTGGCGAAGGGCTACACCTTC
-	-	TRBV18	TRBJ1-5	CASSPFVDRYQPQHF	TGTGCCAGCTCACCATTTGTGGACAGATATCAGCCCCAGCATTTT
-	-	TRBV6-5	TRBJ2-5	CASSDRGSEEETQYF	TGTGCCAGCAGCGACCGAGGCAGTGAAGAAGAGACCCAGTACTTC
-	TRBD1	TRBV19	TRBJ2-5	CASSSGPAQGSETQYF	TGTGCCAGTAGTTCTGGACCGGCACAGGGGAGCGAGACCCAGTACTTC
-	-	TRBV2	TRBJ1-1	CASSGTARTHTEAFF	TGTGCCAGCAGTGGGACAGCTCGTACTCACACTGAAGCTTTCTTT
-	-	TRBV6-1	TRBJ1-5	CASSPRGLRNQPQHF	TGTGCCAGCAGTCCCAGGGGCCTCCGCAATCAGCCCCAGCATTTT
once	-	TRBV30	TRBJ1-1	CAWIRTVKAFF	TGTGCCTGGATTCGGACAGTCAAAGCTTTCTTT
-	TRBD1	TRBV18	TRBJ1-6	CASSLSGTGNNSPLHF	TGTGCCAGCTCATTGTCCGGGACAGGGAACAATTCACCCCTCCACTTT
-	-	TRBV11-2	TRBJ1-1	CASSLAGPIRGAFF	TGTGCCAGCAGCTTAGCAGGGCCTATACGGGGGGCTTTCTTT
-	-	TRBV28	TRBJ2-5	CASISQETQYF	TGTGCCAGCATCTCCCAAGAGACCCAGTACTTC
-	TRBD2	TRBV6-4	TRBJ2-7	CASTLRIYSGSVYEQYF	TGTGCCAGCACCCTAAGAATTTATAGCGGGAGTGTCTACGAGCAGTACTTC
few	TRBD1	TRBV9	TRBJ1-2	CASTVGQVGGYTF	TGTGCCAGCACCGTCGGACAGGTTGGAGGCTACACCTTC
-	-	TRBV10-3	TRBJ2-1	CAISTSGGPDPWFF	TGTGCCATCAGTACCTCCGGGGGGCCGGACCCCTGGTTCTTC
-	-	TRBV7-2	TRBJ2-5	CASSLVAPGTQYF	TGTGCCAGCAGCTTAGTAGCACCGGGGACCCAGTACTTC
-	-	TRBV14	TRBJ2-3	CASSQDPEGADTQYF	TGTGCCAGCAGCCAAGATCCCGAAGGGGCAGATACGCAGTATTTT
-	TRBD1	TRBV11-3	TRBJ1-3	CASSFGSGGVDSSGNTIYF	TGTGCCAGCAGCTTCGGGTCAGGGGGCGTTGATAGCTCTGGAAACACCATATATTTT
once	TRBD2	TRBV7-9	TRBJ2-1	CASRPVGSSGRRNEQFF	TGTGCCAGCAGACCCGTAGGATCTAGCGGGAGACGGAATGAGCAGTTCTTC
-	-	TRBV5-1	TRBJ1-6	CASKMTVSNSPLHF	TGCGCCAGCAAGATGACAGTCTCCAATTCACCCCTCCACTTT
-	-	TRBV30	TRBJ1-1	CAWSAPGGRMTEAFF	TGTGCCTGGAGTGCCCCGGGGGGGCGTATGACTGAAGCTTTCTTT
-	TRBD1	TRBV4-1	TRBJ1-1	CASSPGTGWTEAFF	TGCGCCAGCAGCCCCGGGACAGGGTGGACTGAAGCTTTCTTT
-	-	TRBV4-2	TRBJ2-5	CASSQGLSETQYF	TGTGCCAGCAGCCAAGGCCTGAGCGAGACCCAGTACTTC